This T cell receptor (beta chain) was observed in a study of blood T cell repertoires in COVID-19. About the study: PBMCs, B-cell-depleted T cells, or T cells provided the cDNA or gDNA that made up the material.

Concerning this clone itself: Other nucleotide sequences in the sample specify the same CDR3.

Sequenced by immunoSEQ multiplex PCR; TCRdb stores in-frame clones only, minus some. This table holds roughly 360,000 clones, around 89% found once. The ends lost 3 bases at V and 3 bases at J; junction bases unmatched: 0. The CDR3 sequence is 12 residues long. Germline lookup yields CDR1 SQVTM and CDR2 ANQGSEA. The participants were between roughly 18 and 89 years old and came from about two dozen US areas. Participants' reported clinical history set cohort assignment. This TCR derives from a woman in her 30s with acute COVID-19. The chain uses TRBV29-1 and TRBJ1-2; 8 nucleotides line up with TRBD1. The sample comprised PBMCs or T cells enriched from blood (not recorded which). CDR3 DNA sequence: TGCAGCGTTGAGGACAGGGACTATGGCTACACCTTC. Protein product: CSVEDRDYGYTF.